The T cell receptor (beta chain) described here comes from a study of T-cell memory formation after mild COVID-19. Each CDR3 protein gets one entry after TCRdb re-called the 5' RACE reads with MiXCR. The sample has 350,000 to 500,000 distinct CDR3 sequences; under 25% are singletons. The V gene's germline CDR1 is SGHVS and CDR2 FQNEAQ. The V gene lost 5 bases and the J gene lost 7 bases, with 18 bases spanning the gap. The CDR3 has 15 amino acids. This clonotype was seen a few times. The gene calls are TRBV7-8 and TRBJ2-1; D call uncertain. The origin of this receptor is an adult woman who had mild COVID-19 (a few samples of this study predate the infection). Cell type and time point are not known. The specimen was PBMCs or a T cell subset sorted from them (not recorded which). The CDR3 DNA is TGTGCCAGCAGCCTAGACACCGGCCTCTGGAATGAGCAGTTCTTC. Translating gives CASSLDTGLWNEQFF.